Presented here are 32 T cell receptor beta chains from one specimen sequenced in a study of cytomegalovirus exposure and HLA in healthy donors. 60 Vbeta and 13 Jbeta primers were used in PCR. The assay was immunoSEQ multiplex PCR, and TCRdb's table has in-frame clones only and misses some. The sample yields over 95,000 clones, about 70% seen once. Material for sequencing was PBMCs. The receptors here all came from a human donor in good health.

The chain is built from TRBV30 and TRBJ2-7, with 9 positions matching TRBD1. Germline V gives CDR1 GTSNPN, CDR2 SVGIG (reference sequence). The CDR3 has 14 residues. V lost 1 base and J lost 3; bases outside the gene matches: 4. CDR3 loop: CAWSGSTGGYEQYF. The CDR3 nucleotides read TGTGCCTGGAGTGGCTCGACAGGGGGCTACGAGCAGTACTTC.

This sequence joins TRBV5-1 and TRBJ1-4, with TRBD1 identical over 8 bases. V gave up 0 bases and J gave up 5 bases; unmatched junction bases: 3. The CDR3 is 15 amino acids. CDR1 is SGHRS, CDR2 YFSETQ, per germline. The CDR3 nucleotides read TGCGCCAGCAGCTTGGTCCAGGGGGCGAATGAAAAACTGTTTTTT. Its protein is CASSLVQGANEKLFF.

Only one count was recorded for this clone. The chain links TRBV29-1 to TRBJ1-3; tentative D call: TRBD1 (6 bases). Per the germline V gene, CDR1 is SQVTM and CDR2 is ANQGSEA. This CDR3 contains 14 residues. Trimming cost V 8 bases and J 1 base, with 15 bases left between them. CDR3 sequence (DNA): TGCAGCCATCCAAAACAGGGATCTGGAAACACCATATATTTT. Residues: CSHPKQGSGNTIYF.

This chain uses TRBV27 with TRBJ1-5; D is perhaps TRBD1 (6 bases). Germline V gives CDR1 MNHEY, CDR2 SMNVEV (reference sequence). This CDR3 has 16 residues. The V and J ends lost 2 bases and 3 bases respectively, with 14 bases between them. The CDR3 sequence is CASSLGGRGSNQPQHF. In DNA form, the CDR3 reads TGTGCCAGCAGTTTAGGGGGCAGAGGATCCAATCAGCCCCAGCATTTT.

The chain joins TRBV5-8 to TRBJ1-2; D is ambiguous. CDR3 length: 13 residues. Germline V CDR1 and CDR2: SGHTS, YDEGEE. V was clipped by 6 bases and J by 8 bases, with 17 bases between them. In DNA, the CDR3 is TGTGCCAGCAATCCCGCCGGTGCTTGGGGCTACACCTTC. Translated: CASNPAGAWGYTF.

V and J are TRBV7-8 and TRBJ2-7; TRBD2 might be the D (6 bases). V lost 0 bases and J lost 6, with 9 bases in between. Germline lookup yields CDR1 SGHVS and CDR2 FQNEAQ. CDR3 length: 13 amino acids. DNA for the CDR3: TGTGCCAGCAGCTTAGCCGCTAGCGCCGAGCAGTACTTC. It specifies CASSLAASAEQYF.

The CDR3 sequence: CASTLWGTGANEQFF. CDR3 DNA sequence: TGTGCCAGCACCCTTTGGGGGACAGGGGCCAATGAGCAGTTCTTC. The rearrangement uses TRBV28 and TRBJ2-1; TRBD1 matches 10 bases. Trimming at V came to 7 bases and at J to 6 bases, leaving 9 bases not matched to a gene. From germline, CDR1 is MDHEN and CDR2 SYDVKM. The CDR3 loop spans 15 amino acids.

The chain couples TRBV19 to TRBJ2-1; D call uncertain. The V gene lost 7 bases and the J gene lost 1 base, with 14 bases spanning the gap. CDR1 and CDR2 from the germline V gene are LNHDA and SQIVND (reference sequence). CDR3 length: 15 amino acids. CDR3 residues: CASTPQAGSYNEQFF. For the CDR3, the DNA is TGTGCCAGTACCCCGCAGGCAGGTTCCTACAATGAGCAGTTCTTC.

V usage is TRBV5-1 and J usage is TRBJ2-2; D perhaps matches TRBD1 (5 bases). Trimming pared 0 bases from V and 7 bases from J, leaving 10 bases between. CDR3 length: 14 residues. CDR1 and CDR2 (germline): SGHRS, YFSETQ. CDR3 nucleotides: TGCGCCAGCAGCTTGGGGCAGGGTCACGGGGAGCTGTTTTTT. Translated: CASSLGQGHGELFF. The full variable domain, in which reference TRBV5-1 and TRBJ2-2 provide the parts outside the CDR3, is KAGVTQTPRYLIKTRGQQVTLSCSPISGHRSVSWYQQTPGQGLQFLFEYFSETQRNKGNFPGRFSGRQFSNSRSEMNVSTLELGDSALYLCASSLGQGHGELFFGEGSRLTVL.

CDR3 bases: TGTGCCAGCAGTTTACTGGCTAGCGGGGTCAATGAGCAGTTCTTC. Amino acids: CASSLLASGVNEQFF. The chain carries TRBV27 and TRBJ2-1, with 9 bases that match TRBD2. V lost 2 bases and J lost 6; bases outside the gene matches: 5. Per germline, CDR1 MNHEY and CDR2 SMNVEV (reference sequence). The CDR3 contains 15 residues.

This clone appeared a few times. This rearrangement joins TRBV6-5 to TRBJ2-7; 11 bases are shared with TRBD2. CDR3 length: 16 amino acids. Germline V gene data show CDR1 as MNHEY and CDR2 as SVGAGI. J gave up 4 bases and V 4 bases, and 9 bases lay outside the gene matches. The CDR3, as DNA: TGTGCCAGCAGTTCTCATAGCGGGAGGGCCGCATACGAGCAGTACTTC. It specifies CASSSHSGRAAYEQYF.

This chain links TRBV6-1 with TRBJ2-7, with D possibly being TRBD1 (6 bases). Germline CDR1 MNHNS, CDR2 SASEGT. V gave up 4 bases and J gave up 3 bases, with 13 bases separating them. This CDR3 is 14 amino acids long. The CDR3 is CASSGDRSLYEQYF. CDR3 nucleotide sequence: TGTGCCAGCAGTGGTGACAGGAGCCTCTACGAGCAGTACTTC.

This clone was picked up a small number of times. The chain carries TRBV28 and TRBJ1-2, with D unresolved. CDR1 is MDHEN and CDR2 is SYDVKM in the germline V gene. V was clipped by 6 bases and J by 10 bases, with 12 bases between them. The CDR3 runs 11 residues. Here the CDR3 reads CASRGQPPYTF. Here the CDR3 DNA reads TGTGCCAGCAGGGGCCAGCCTCCCTACACCTTC.

This chain links TRBV6-5 with TRBJ2-3; D may be TRBD1 (6 bases). Germline V gene lookup returns CDR1 MNHEY and CDR2 SVGAGI. The CDR3 contains 14 residues. Trimming removed 6 bases at V and 1 base at J, with 11 bases between. CDR3: CASRRSGGTDTQYF. The CDR3 DNA reads TGTGCCAGCAGGAGGTCAGGGGGCACAGATACGCAGTATTTT.

The V and J genes are TRBV27 and TRBJ1-2, with D possibly being TRBD1 (5 bases). This CDR3 contains 12 residues. Trimming pared 3 bases from V and 7 bases from J, leaving 9 bases between. Germline values: CDR1 MNHEY, CDR2 SMNVEV (reference sequence). CDR3 amino acids: CASSLEGFGYTF. The CDR3, as DNA: TGTGCCAGCAGTTTGGAGGGGTTTGGCTACACCTTC.

The V and J genes are TRBV5-1 and TRBJ2-1, with D possibly TRBD2 on 7 matching bases. Trimming left V 0 bases short and J 7 bases short, with 17 bases between. The V gene's germline CDR1 is SGHRS and CDR2 YFSETQ. This CDR3 is built from 16 residues. This CDR3 reads CASSLGVGGPRNEQFF. The CDR3 DNA reads as TGCGCCAGCAGCTTGGGGGTGGGGGGGCCGAGGAATGAGCAGTTCTTC.

The chain has TRBV27 and TRBJ1-1, with D unresolved. The V and J ends lost 4 bases and 0 bases respectively, with 6 bases between them. The CDR3 contains 13 residues. Germline CDR1 MNHEY, CDR2 SMNVEV (reference sequence). CDR3 protein: CASSSVVNTEAFF. The CDR3 nucleotides read TGTGCCAGCAGTTCTGTAGTGAACACTGAAGCTTTCTTT.

This clone appeared a single time. The chain joins TRBV9 to TRBJ2-5; TRBD2 matches 7 bases. Germline values: CDR1 SGDLS, CDR2 YYNGEE. The CDR3 runs to 15 residues. V was clipped by 0 bases and J by 0 bases; unmatched bases: 2. The CDR3, as DNA: TGTGCCAGCAGCGTAGGGCTAGCGGACCAAGAGACCCAGTACTTC. It specifies CASSVGLADQETQYF.

The chain couples TRBV28 to TRBJ1-5; TRBD1 might be the D (6 bases). The CDR3 sequence is 12 residues long. Trimming removed 5 bases from V and 7 bases from J, with 9 bases in between. In germline, CDR1 is MDHEN, CDR2 SYDVKM. This chain's CDR3 is CASSTGNQPQHF. The CDR3 bases are TGTGCCAGCAGTACAGGGAACCAGCCCCAGCATTTT.

This chain links TRBV6-5 with TRBJ2-5; D is possibly TRBD2 (6 bases). V was pared by 6 bases and J by 11 bases, with 16 bases between. Germline CDR1 is MNHEY and CDR2 is SVGAGI. This CDR3 spans 12 amino acids. The CDR3 DNA is TGTGCCAGCAGCCCCGGGAGTAGGATTCAGTACTTC. Amino acids: CASSPGSRIQYF.

The gene calls are TRBV5-1 and TRBJ2-7; 10 nucleotides line up with TRBD2. CDR1 is SGHRS and CDR2 is YFSETQ in the germline V gene. The CDR3 consists of 21 residues. With V trimmed by 3 bases and J by 1 base, 22 bases remained unmatched. This chain's CDR3 is CASSSRIVLTKRGGGSYEQYF. CDR3 coding DNA: TGCGCCAGCAGCTCCCGGATCGTCCTTACTAAGCGGGGGGGCGGTTCCTACGAGCAGTACTTC.

The J gene is TRBJ2-2, the V gene TRBV7-2, with D tentatively TRBD2 (5 bases). CDR1 and CDR2 (germline): SGHTA, FQGNSA. The CDR3 is 15 amino acids. V was shortened by 1 base and J by 1 base, with 7 bases between the two germline ends. CDR3 loop: CASSLVAGNTGELFF. Written as DNA, the CDR3 is TGTGCCAGCAGCTTAGTGGCGGGGAACACCGGGGAGCTGTTTTTT.

The rearrangement joins TRBV7-2 to TRBJ2-1, with 9 bases identical to TRBD2. CDR1 SGHTA and CDR2 FQGNSA come from the germline V gene. The CDR3 sequence is 16 residues long. Unmatched junction bases numbered 9, after V lost 7 bases and J lost 2 bases. The CDR3 loop is CASTISGSQTYNEQFF. CDR3 bases: TGTGCCAGCACCATTAGCGGGAGTCAAACCTACAATGAGCAGTTCTTC. Variable domain in full (rest from reference TRBV7-2 and TRBJ2-1): GAGVSQSPSNKVTEKGKDVELRCDPISGHTALYWYRQSLGQGLEFLIYFQGNSAPDKSGLPSDRFSAERTGGSVSTLTIQRTQQEDSAVYLCASTISGSQTYNEQFFGPGTRLTVL.

V usage is TRBV19 and J usage is TRBJ2-1; TRBD2 matches at 9 bases. The CDR3 runs to 15 residues. The V gene end was trimmed by 3 bases and the J gene end by 4 bases; junction bases not matched to a gene: 4. In germline, CDR1 is LNHDA, CDR2 SQIVND (reference sequence). CDR3 sequence: CASSMPTSGYNEQFF. DNA for the CDR3: TGTGCCAGTAGTATGCCGACTAGCGGATACAATGAGCAGTTCTTC.

The chain carries TRBV19 and TRBJ1-1; 8 nucleotides match TRBD1. This CDR3 has 14 amino acids. Germline trimming cut 7 bases from V and 4 bases from J; bases unmatched to any gene: 8. CDR1 is LNHDA, CDR2 SQIVND, per germline (reference sequence). CDR3 loop: CASIPGGAPTEAFF. In DNA form, the CDR3 reads TGTGCCAGTATCCCAGGGGGCGCACCCACTGAAGCTTTCTTT.

The rearrangement links TRBV5-3 to TRBJ2-7, with 10 bases matching TRBD1. TRBV5-3 is designated an ORF whose function remains uncertain. The CDR3 is 21 amino acids. V gave up 3 bases and J gave up 3 bases; unmatched junction bases: 24. Written as DNA, the CDR3 is TGTGCCAGAAGCTCCTCCGGGGTCCGGGACAGGGGTTTCCCTTTTTACTACGAGCAGTACTTC. This translates into CARSSSGVRDRGFPFYYEQYF.

Only a few counts were recorded for this clone. This chain joins TRBV13 and TRBJ2-2; a possible D gene is TRBD2 (6 bases). Trimming took off 0 bases at V and 7 bases at J, with 15 bases between the two ends. The germline gives CDR1 PRHDT, CDR2 FYEKMQ (reference sequence). This CDR3 has 16 residues. The CDR3 DNA follows: TGTGCCAGCAGCTTAGGGGCTGGAGGGGCAGTCGGGGAGCTGTTTTTT. As protein: CASSLGAGGAVGELFF.

CDR3 loop: CASSGHGWGGTDTQYF. CDR3 nucleotides: TGTGCCAGCAGCGGGCATGGGTGGGGGGGCACAGATACGCAGTATTTT. The chain couples TRBV9 to TRBJ2-3; a possible D gene is TRBD2 (6 bases). V was trimmed by 3 bases and J by 1 base, leaving 15 bases between them. The CDR3 extends over 16 amino acids. CDR1 and CDR2 (germline): SGDLS, YYNGEE.

This chain joins TRBV28 and TRBJ1-2; 9 positions agree with TRBD1. V was clipped by 7 bases and J by 4 bases; unmatched bases: 16. The CDR3 is 17 amino acids. Germline V gene data show CDR1 as MDHEN and CDR2 as SYDVKM. DNA of the CDR3: TGTGCCAGCACCCACCAACCCCGGGACAGGGCTTCCTATGGCTACACCTTC. This codes for CASTHQPRDRASYGYTF.

This clone was seen a few times. V gene TRBV19 combines with J gene TRBJ1-5; no definite D call. The CDR3 is 12 residues long. V was trimmed by 1 base and J by 5 bases, leaving 3 bases between them. Germline loops: CDR1 LNHDA, CDR2 SQIVND (reference sequence). The CDR3 is CASSIAYQPQHF. As DNA, the CDR3 is TGTGCCAGTAGTATAGCGTATCAGCCCCAGCATTTT.

The chain couples TRBV2 to TRBJ2-2; 8 nucleotides match TRBD2. Unmatched junction bases numbered 5, after V lost 8 bases and J lost 6 bases. CDR1 and CDR2 from the germline V gene are SNHLY and FYNNEI. This CDR3 is built from 13 residues. The DNA for the CDR3 is TGTGCCAGCGGAGCGGGAGCTTCCGGGGAGCTGTTTTTT. Encoded protein: CASGAGASGELFF.

The CDR3 DNA follows: TGTGCCAGCAGGGGGGGCGGGACAGGTCATTTTTACAACTATGGCTACACCTTC. Translated: CASRGGGTGHFYNYGYTF. The chain employs TRBV28 and TRBJ1-2; 8 nucleotides align to TRBD1. There are 18 residues in the CDR3. With 6 bases clipped from V and 2 bases from J, the junction kept 17 bases outside the gene matches. Germline loops: CDR1 MDHEN, CDR2 SYDVKM.